The rows below give T cell receptor beta chains drawn from one sample of a study of low-dose radiotherapy and immunotherapy resistance in tumors. Each CDR3 protein is one row after TCRdb ran MiXCR on the reads. Of about 82,000 distinct CDR3 sequences in the sample, approximately 17% were seen once. Here the sequenced sample was PBMCs, taken before treatment. These receptors were taken from a male donor with prostate cancer. Each CDR3 is given with its conserved first and last residue. The order of the fields is J gene, D gene, V gene, clone size, CDR3 DNA, CDR3 protein. D genes are given only for firm matches. Expanded clones get a size class; other rows say once, few or many, or leave the size out.

TRBJ1-2	.	TRBV4-1	many	TGCGCCAGCAGCCATAACGGGTTCGATGGCTACACCTTC	CASSHNGFDGYTF
TRBJ2-7	.	TRBV27	once	TGTGCCAGCAGTATTCGGGCCACAGCATACTCCTACGAGCAGTACTTC	CASSIRATAYSYEQYF
TRBJ2-7	.	TRBV9	many	TGTGCCAGCAGCGTAGGAAGTAGCTCCTACGAGCAGTACTTC	CASSVGSSSYEQYF
TRBJ2-3	TRBD1	TRBV6-6	many	TGTGCCAGCAGCTGGGGACAGGATAGCACAGATACGCAGTATTTT	CASSWGQDSTDTQYF
TRBJ1-1	TRBD1	TRBV5-4	many	TGTGCCAGCAGCGTGAGGGACAGGGGGCTAACGAACACTGAAGCTTTCTTT	CASSVRDRGLTNTEAFF
TRBJ1-3	.	TRBV5-1	many	TGCGCCAGCAGCTACCAGGGCGTGTACTCTGGAAACACCATATATTTT	CASSYQGVYSGNTIYF
TRBJ2-7	TRBD2	TRBV20-1	.	TGCAGTGCTTCGACTAGCGGGGGGGCCTACGAGCAGTACTTC	CSASTSGGAYEQYF
TRBJ1-6	.	TRBV27	many	TGTGCCAGCCGCCCCGGGCCTGAAAATTCACCCCTCCACTTT	CASRPGPENSPLHF
TRBJ2-1	.	TRBV19	.	TGTGCCAGCGTGACAGCTTACAATGAGCAGTTCTTC	CASVTAYNEQFF
TRBJ2-3	.	TRBV18	many	TGTGCCAGCTCACTGCAGGGGACTAGCACAGATACGCAGTATTTT	CASSLQGTSTDTQYF